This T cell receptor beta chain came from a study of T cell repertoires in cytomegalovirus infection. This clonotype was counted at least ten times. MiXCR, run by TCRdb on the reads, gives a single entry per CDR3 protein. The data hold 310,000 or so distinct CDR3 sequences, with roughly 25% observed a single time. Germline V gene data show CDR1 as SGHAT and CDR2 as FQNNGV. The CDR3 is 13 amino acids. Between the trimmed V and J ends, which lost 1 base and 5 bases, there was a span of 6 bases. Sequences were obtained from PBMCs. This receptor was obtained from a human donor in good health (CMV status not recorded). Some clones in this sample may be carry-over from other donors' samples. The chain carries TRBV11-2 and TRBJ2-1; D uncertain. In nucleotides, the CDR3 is TGTGCCAGCAGCTTAGCCCTACACAATGAGCAGTTCTTC. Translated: CASSLALHNEQFF.